Listed here is a single T cell receptor beta chain. Its antigen remains unidentified. The sample comes from a study of identical twins. Whole-study findings and limits: The study found that models underestimated out-of-frame TCR alpha sharing in monozygotic twins. Low generation-probability sequences were in excess among twin-shared out-of-frame alpha sequences.

V was cut by 2 bases and J by 3 bases, with 11 bases left in between. Germline loops: CDR1 KGHSH, CDR2 LQKENI. The CDR3 is made up of 14 amino acids. The cDNA had a unique molecular identifier and a template-switch universal primer site. Using its own MiXCR run on the 5' RACE reads, TCRdb lists one record per CDR3 protein. The sample contains hundreds of thousands of distinct CDR3 sequences, roughly 7.1% of which appear only once. These records were also assigned to another study, of yellow fever vaccine responses in identical twins.

The rearrangement joins TRBV18 to TRBJ2-7; D uncertain. The material sequenced was PBMCs. This TCR was sampled from a woman aged 18-29 years in good health. The CDR3 loop reads CASSPGLPDYEQYF. DNA of the CDR3: TGTGCCAGCTCACCAGGGCTACCGGACTACGAGCAGTACTTC.